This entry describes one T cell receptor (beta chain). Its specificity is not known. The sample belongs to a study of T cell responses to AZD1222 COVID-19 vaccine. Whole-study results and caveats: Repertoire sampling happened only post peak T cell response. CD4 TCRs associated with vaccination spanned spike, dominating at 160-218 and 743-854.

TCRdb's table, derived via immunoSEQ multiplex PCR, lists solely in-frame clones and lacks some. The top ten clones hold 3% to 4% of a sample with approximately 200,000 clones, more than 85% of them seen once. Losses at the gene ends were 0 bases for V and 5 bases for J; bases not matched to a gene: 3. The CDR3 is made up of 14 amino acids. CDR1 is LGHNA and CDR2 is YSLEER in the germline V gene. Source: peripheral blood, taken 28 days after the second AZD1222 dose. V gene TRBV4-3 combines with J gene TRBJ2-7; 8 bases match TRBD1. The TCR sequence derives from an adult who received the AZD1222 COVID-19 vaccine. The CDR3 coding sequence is TGCGCCAGCAGCCAAGAGACAGGGGTCAACGAGCAGTACTTC. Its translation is CASSQETGVNEQYF.